The 9 T cell receptor beta chains below all came from one sample that was sequenced in a study of blood T cell repertoires in COVID-19. Using immunoSEQ multiplex PCR, the repertoire was profiled, and TCRdb retains in-frame clones only, with some absent. The sample has some 99,000 clones; 70% to 90% are singletons. The sequencing sample was made of peripheral blood. Receptor source: a man aged 65 to 79 with acute or convalescent COVID-19.

The chain employs TRBV5-5 and TRBJ2-4, with 8 positions matching TRBD1. This CDR3 contains 17 residues. Germline loops: CDR1 SGHKS, CDR2 YYEKEE (reference sequence). Germline trimming cut 4 bases from V and 3 bases from J; bases unmatched to any gene: 12. CDR3 amino acids: CASSQGQGRLVKNIQYF. DNA of the CDR3: TGTGCCAGCAGCCAAGGACAGGGCCGGCTAGTCAAAAACATTCAGTACTTC.

This chain uses TRBV28 with TRBJ2-6; perhaps TRBD1 as D (6 bases). From germline, CDR1 is MDHEN and CDR2 SYDVKM. V lost 6 bases, J lost 3 bases, and 12 bases lay in between. The CDR3 runs to 15 residues. The CDR3 loop is CASRHRGNGANVLTF. The CDR3 DNA reads as TGTGCCAGCAGACATAGGGGGAATGGGGCCAACGTCCTGACTTTC.

The chain recombines TRBV14 with TRBJ1-2; 7 bases are shared with TRBD1. The V gene end was trimmed by 4 bases and the J gene end by 5 bases; junction bases not matched to a gene: 7. Germline CDR1 and CDR2: SGHDN and FVKESK. The CDR3 loop spans 14 amino acids. CDR3 DNA: TGTGCCAGCAGCCTACAGGGGAGAGGTTATGGCTACACCTTC. Amino acid sequence: CASSLQGRGYGYTF.

For the CDR3, the DNA is TGTGCCAGCAGTCAATCCAGCACCGGGGAGCTGTTTTTT. Protein sequence: CASSQSSTGELFF. The chain has TRBV9 and TRBJ2-2; D gene uncertain. This CDR3 has 13 residues. V was clipped by 5 bases and J by 4 bases, with 9 bases between them. Germline V gives CDR1 SGDLS, CDR2 YYNGEE.

This clone was counted only a few times. This chain uses TRBV19 with TRBJ1-5, with 12 bases aligning to TRBD1. The CDR3 is 17 amino acids. V lost 7 bases to trimming and J lost 2 bases; unmatched junction nucleotides: 9. The germline gives CDR1 LNHDA, CDR2 SQIVND (reference sequence). DNA of the CDR3: TGTGCCAGTAACCTACGGGACAGGGGGCCTGGCAATCAGCCCCAGCATTTT. This encodes CASNLRDRGPGNQPQHF.

The chain recombines TRBV24-1 with TRBJ1-1, with 8 bases aligning to TRBD1. There are 15 residues in the CDR3. Germline V lookup: CDR1 KGHDR, CDR2 SFDVKD. V gave up 8 bases and J gave up 0 bases; unmatched junction bases: 7. CDR3 region: CATTEMDRVNTEAFF. The CDR3 bases are TGTGCCACCACCGAAATGGACAGGGTGAACACTGAAGCTTTCTTT.

This rearrangement joins TRBV6-2 or TRBV6-3 to TRBJ1-1; 8 bases align to TRBD1. The CDR3 contains 18 residues. The V and J ends lost 6 bases and 2 bases, in that order; junction bases with no gene match: 17. Germline CDR1 is MNHEY and CDR2 is SVGEGT. This CDR3 is CASSPQRQGAGVNTEAFF. The DNA of the CDR3 is TGTGCCAGCAGCCCCCAGCGGCAGGGGGCGGGTGTCAACACTGAAGCTTTCTTT.

The V and J genes are TRBV11-2 and TRBJ2-5, with 7 bases identical to TRBD1. CDR1 SGHAT and CDR2 FQNNGV come from the germline V gene. V lost 1 base, J lost 7 bases, and 6 bases stayed unmatched. The CDR3 sequence is 14 residues long. The CDR3 DNA reads TGTGCCAGCAGCTTAGGACGACAGGGTTGGACCCAGTACTTC. The encoded protein is CASSLGRQGWTQYF.

This sequence joins TRBV3-1 (or the pseudogene TRBV3-2) and TRBJ2-7; the match to TRBD2 covers 8 bases. This CDR3 has 14 amino acids. Germline CDR1 and CDR2: LGHDT and YNNKEL (reference sequence). The trim removed 5 bases at V and 6 bases at J, leaving 9 bases unmatched. CDR3 residues: CASSASGGVREQYF. CDR3 sequence (DNA): TGTGCCAGCAGCGCAAGCGGGGGCGTTCGCGAGCAGTACTTC.